This T cell receptor (beta chain) emerged from a study of blood T cell repertoires in COVID-19. The germline V gene has CDR1 LNHDA and CDR2 SQIVND (reference sequence). The V and J ends lost 2 bases and 0 bases respectively, with 11 bases between them. The CDR3 length is 16 residues. Method: immunoSEQ multiplex PCR; TCRdb's copy keeps in-frame clones and lacks some. This table holds some 150,000 clones, more than 70% found once. This TCR came from a human donor in a cohort sampled during active COVID-19. This chain uses TRBV19 with TRBJ2-1; no clear D. Sequencing was carried out using peripheral blood. CDR3 coding DNA: TGTGCCAGTAGTATATCAGCAGCGAGCTCCTACAATGAGCAGTTCTTC. Encoded protein: CASSISAASSYNEQFF.